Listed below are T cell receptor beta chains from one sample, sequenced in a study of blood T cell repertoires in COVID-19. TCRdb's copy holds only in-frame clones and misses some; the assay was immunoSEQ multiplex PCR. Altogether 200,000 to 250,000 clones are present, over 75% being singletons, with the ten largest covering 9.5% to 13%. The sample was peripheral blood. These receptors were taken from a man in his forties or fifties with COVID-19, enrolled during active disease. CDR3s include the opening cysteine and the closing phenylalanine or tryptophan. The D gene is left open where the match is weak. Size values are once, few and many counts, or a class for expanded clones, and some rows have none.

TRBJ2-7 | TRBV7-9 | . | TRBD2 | CASSHPTPPQRGSKYF | TGTGCCAGCAGCCACCCCACCCCGCCTCAACGCGGGAGTAAGTACTTC
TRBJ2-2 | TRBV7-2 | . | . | CASSLAHLGGNTGELFF | TGTGCCAGCAGCTTAGCCCACCTGGGGGGGAACACCGGGGAGCTGTTTTTT
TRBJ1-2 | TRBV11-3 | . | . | CASTPWGGASGYTF | TGTGCCAGCACCCCCTGGGGGGGGGCGAGCGGCTACACCTTC
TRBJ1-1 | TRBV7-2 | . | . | CASSFHSAPSMNTEAFF | TGTGCCAGCAGCTTTCACTCGGCCCCTAGCATGAACACTGAAGCTTTCTTT
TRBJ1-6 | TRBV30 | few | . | CAWTQSPGGLPLHF | TGTGCCTGGACCCAGTCGCCAGGCGGACTTCCCCTCCACTTT
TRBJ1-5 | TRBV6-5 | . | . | CASSSTENQPQHF | TGTGCCAGCAGCTCTACAGAGAATCAGCCCCAGCATTTT
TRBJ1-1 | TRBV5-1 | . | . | CASSLDRNKGNTEAFF | TGCGCCAGCAGCTTAGACAGGAATAAAGGGAACACTGAAGCTTTCTTT
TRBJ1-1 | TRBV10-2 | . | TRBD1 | CASRKGDRGHTEAFF | TGCGCCAGCAGGAAGGGGGACAGGGGGCACACTGAAGCTTTCTTT
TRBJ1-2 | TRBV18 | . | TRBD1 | CASSPPATGGNYGYTF | TGTGCCAGCTCACCCCCCGCGACAGGGGGGAACTATGGCTACACCTTC
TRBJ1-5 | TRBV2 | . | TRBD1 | CASSDLGQGSRSWQPQHF | TGTGCCAGCAGTGACCTGGGACAGGGGTCCAGATCATGGCAGCCCCAGCATTTT
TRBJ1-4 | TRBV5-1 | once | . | CASSLAPEGGSEKLFF | TGCGCCAGCAGCTTGGCTCCGGAAGGTGGGAGTGAAAAACTGTTTTTT
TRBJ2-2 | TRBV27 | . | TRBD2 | CASSNLGSGSSSSTGELFF | TGTGCCAGCAGTAATTTGGGTAGCGGGAGTTCGAGCAGCACCGGGGAGCTGTTTTTT
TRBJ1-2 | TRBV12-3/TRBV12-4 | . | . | CASSLFRGTSYTF | TGTGCCAGCAGTTTATTCCGGGGAACGAGCTACACCTTC
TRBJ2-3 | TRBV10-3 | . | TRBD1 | CAITAGTGGTDTQYF | TGTGCCATCACCGCTGGGACAGGGGGCACAGATACGCAGTATTTT
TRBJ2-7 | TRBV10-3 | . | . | CAISEGGGTYEQYF | TGTGCCATCAGTGAGGGGGGAGGTACCTACGAGCAGTACTTC
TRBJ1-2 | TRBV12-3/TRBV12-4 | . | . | CASSLAPGPGYTF | TGTGCCAGCAGTTTAGCCCCAGGGCCGGGCTACACCTTC
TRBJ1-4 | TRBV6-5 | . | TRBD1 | CASRARTGNEKLFF | TGTGCCAGCAGGGCCAGGACAGGGAATGAAAAACTGTTTTTT
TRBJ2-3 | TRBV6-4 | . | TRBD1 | CASAGQGGSTTDTQYF | TGTGCCAGCGCGGGACAGGGCGGTTCGACCACAGATACGCAGTATTTT
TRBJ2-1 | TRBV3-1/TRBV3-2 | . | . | CASSQDPTSRYNEQFF | TGTGCCAGCAGCCAAGATCCAACTAGTAGGTACAATGAGCAGTTCTTC
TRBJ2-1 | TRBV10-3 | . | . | CAISDLSRYNEQFF | TGTGCCATCAGTGACCTGTCGCGGTACAATGAGCAGTTCTTC
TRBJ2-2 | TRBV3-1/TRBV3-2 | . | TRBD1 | CATGRTGWGGELFF | TGTGCCACCGGCAGGACAGGGTGGGGCGGGGAGCTGTTTTTT
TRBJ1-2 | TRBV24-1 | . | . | CATSAGGGYGYTF | TGTGCCACCAGTGCCGGGGGGGGCTATGGCTACACCTTC
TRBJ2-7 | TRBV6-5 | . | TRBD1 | CASSYSGQPSYEQYF | TGTGCCAGCAGTTACTCGGGACAGCCCTCCTACGAGCAGTACTTC
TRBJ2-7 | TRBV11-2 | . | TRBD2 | CASSGAGGRIHEQYF | TGTGCCAGCAGCGGGGCTGGCGGGAGAATCCACGAGCAGTACTTC
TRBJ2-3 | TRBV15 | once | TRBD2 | CATRARLAGVLDTQYF | TGTGCCACCAGAGCCAGACTAGCGGGAGTCTTGGATACGCAGTATTTT
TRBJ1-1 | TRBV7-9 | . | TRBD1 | CASSSGQGYTEAFF | TGTGCCAGCAGCAGTGGACAGGGCTACACTGAAGCTTTCTTT